This T cell receptor (beta chain) stems from a study of T cell repertoires in cytomegalovirus infection. Across the whole study: Matching HLA type, along with CMV infection, was indicated by public TCR beta signatures. Study conclusions and caveats: The response measured ex vivo was dominated by TCR beta clonotypes (HLA-C-restricted and CMV-specific). Based on cumulative public TCR beta family frequency, carriers of CMV plus the relevant HLA were identified.

TCRdb re-derived calls from the reads in MiXCR, one entry per CDR3 protein. The sample has 250,000 or so distinct CDR3 sequences; approximately 9.1% are singletons. CDR3 length: 14 amino acids. In germline, CDR1 is WSHSY, CDR2 SAAADI. J lost 6 bases, V lost 10 bases, and 7 bases had no gene match. There are many counts of this clonotype. Its antigen is not known. This TCR was recovered from a human donor in good health (CMV status not recorded). Some clones in this sample may be carry-over from other donors' samples. This chain connects TRBV10-2 to TRBJ1-6, with 9 bases fitting TRBD1. Sequencing used PBMCs. The CDR3 loop is CATLTGGINSPLHF. CDR3 DNA: TGCGCCACCCTGACAGGGGGGATTAATTCACCCCTCCACTTT.